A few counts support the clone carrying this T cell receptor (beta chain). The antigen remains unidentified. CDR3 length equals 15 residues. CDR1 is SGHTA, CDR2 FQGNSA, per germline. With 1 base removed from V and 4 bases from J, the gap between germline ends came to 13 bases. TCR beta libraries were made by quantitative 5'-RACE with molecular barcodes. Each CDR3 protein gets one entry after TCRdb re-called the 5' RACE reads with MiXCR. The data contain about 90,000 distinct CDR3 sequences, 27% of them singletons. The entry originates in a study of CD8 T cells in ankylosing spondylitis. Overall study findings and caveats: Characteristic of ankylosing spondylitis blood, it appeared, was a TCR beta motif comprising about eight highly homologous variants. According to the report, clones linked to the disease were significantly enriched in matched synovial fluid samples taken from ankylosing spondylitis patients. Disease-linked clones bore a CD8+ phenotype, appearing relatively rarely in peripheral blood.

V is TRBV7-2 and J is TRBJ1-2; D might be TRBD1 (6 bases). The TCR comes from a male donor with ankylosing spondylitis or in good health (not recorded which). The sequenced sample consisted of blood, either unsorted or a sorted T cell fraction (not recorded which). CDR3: CASSLDAGQPYGYTF. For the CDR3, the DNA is TGTGCCAGCAGCTTAGACGCCGGACAGCCCTATGGCTACACCTTC.